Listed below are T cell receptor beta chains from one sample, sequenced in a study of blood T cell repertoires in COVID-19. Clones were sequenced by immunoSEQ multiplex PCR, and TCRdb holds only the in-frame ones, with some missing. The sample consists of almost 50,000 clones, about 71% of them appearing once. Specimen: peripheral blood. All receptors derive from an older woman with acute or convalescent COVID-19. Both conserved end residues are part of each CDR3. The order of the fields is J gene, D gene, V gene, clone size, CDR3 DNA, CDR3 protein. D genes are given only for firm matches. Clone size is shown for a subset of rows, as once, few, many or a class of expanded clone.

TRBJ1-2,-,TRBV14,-,TGTGCCAGCAGCCAAGATGTCAGGGTAGGAGGCTACACCTTC,CASSQDVRVGGYTF
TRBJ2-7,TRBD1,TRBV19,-,TGTGCCAGTAGTATAGGGACAGGCCTTTCCTACGAGCAGTACTTC,CASSIGTGLSYEQYF
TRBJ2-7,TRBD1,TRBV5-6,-,TGTGCCAGCAGACTCCGCGGACAGGGGAGCTCCTACGAGCAGTACTTC,CASRLRGQGSSYEQYF
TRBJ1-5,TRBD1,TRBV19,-,TGTGCCAGTAGGTTATACTCAGGGGGCTTAAGCAATCAGCCCCAGCATTTT,CASRLYSGGLSNQPQHF
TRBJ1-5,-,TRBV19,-,TGTGCCAGTAGTATGGCGAGCGGCAATCAGCCCCAGCATTTT,CASSMASGNQPQHF
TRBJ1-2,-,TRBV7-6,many,TGTGCCAGCAGCTTAGAAGGGGTAGCTAACTATGGCTACACCTTC,CASSLEGVANYGYTF
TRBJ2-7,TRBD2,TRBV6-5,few,TGTGCCAGCGCGGAGCGCGGGGGAGCCGCGGAGCAGTACTTC,CASAERGGAAEQYF
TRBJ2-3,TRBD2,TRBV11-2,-,TGTGCCAGCAGCTGGGGACGGGGGGATTACAGCACAGATACGCAGTATTTT,CASSWGRGDYSTDTQYF
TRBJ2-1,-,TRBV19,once,TGTGCCAGTAGTAGGGGGCAGGCCGATGAGCAGTTCTTC,CASSRGQADEQFF
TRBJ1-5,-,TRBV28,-,TGTGCCAGCAGTTTGCGGCGAACAGGGCCCAATCAGCCCCAGCATTTT,CASSLRRTGPNQPQHF
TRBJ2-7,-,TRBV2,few,TGTGCCTCCATCGGCGGGGGCTTGGCCTACGAGCAGTACTTC,CASIGGGLAYEQYF
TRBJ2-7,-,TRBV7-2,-,TGTGCCAGCAGCTTAGCGGGAGGTCGCTACGAGCAGTACTTC,CASSLAGGRYEQYF
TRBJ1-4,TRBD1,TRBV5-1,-,TGCGCCAGCAGCCCACGGAGGGGGCGCCGATCTAATGAAAAACTGTTTTTT,CASSPRRGRRSNEKLFF
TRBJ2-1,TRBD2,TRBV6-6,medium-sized,TGTGCCATCCGAAGCGGGGGGGAAATCGGTGAGCAGTTCTTC,CAIRSGGEIGEQFF
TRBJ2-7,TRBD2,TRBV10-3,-,TGTGCCATCAGTGATGGGGGACTAGCGGCTTCCATTGGATCCTACGAGCAGTACTTC,CAISDGGLAASIGSYEQYF
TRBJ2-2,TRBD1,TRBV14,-,TGTGCCAGCAGCCCGACGGGACAGGGGGCCACCGGGGAGCTGTTTTTT,CASSPTGQGATGELFF
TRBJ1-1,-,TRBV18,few,TGTGCCAGCTCACCACCGGCAGGGTTGAACGCTGAAGCTTTCTTT,CASSPPAGLNAEAFF
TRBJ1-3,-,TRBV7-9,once,TGTGCCAGCAGCTTAGATCTTTTTCCAACTACTGGAAACACCATATATTTT,CASSLDLFPTTGNTIYF
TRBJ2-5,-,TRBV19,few,TGTGCCAGTAGTATAAAGCCAGGATGGGGCTCCCTCCCGTTCCAAGAGACCCAGTACTTC,CASSIKPGWGSLPFQETQYF
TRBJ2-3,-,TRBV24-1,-,TGTGCCACCAGTCGGCCCTCGCGGGGGCTCTTCCCCACAGATACGCAGTATTTT,CATSRPSRGLFPTDTQYF
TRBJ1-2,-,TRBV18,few,TGTGCCAGCTCACCGCGTGGGGGGGCCACCAGGGGTGGCTACACCTTC,CASSPRGGATRGGYTF
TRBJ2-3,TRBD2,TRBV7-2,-,TGTGCCAGCAGCATGGGGACTAGTTGGGTCACAGATACGCAGTATTTT,CASSMGTSWVTDTQYF
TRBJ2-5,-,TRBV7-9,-,TGTGCCAGCAGCTTAGATGAGAGGGAGACCCAGTACTTC,CASSLDERETQYF
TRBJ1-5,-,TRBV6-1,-,TGTGCCAGCAGTGAAGGGTGGACTAATCAGCCCCAGCATTTT,CASSEGWTNQPQHF
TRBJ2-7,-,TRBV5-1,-,TGCGCCAGCAGCCTGGACAATACCTACGAGCAGTACTTC,CASSLDNTYEQYF
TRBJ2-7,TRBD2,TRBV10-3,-,TGTGCCATCAGTGAGTCTTTAATGGGACTAGGTTACGAGCAGTACTTC,CAISESLMGLGYEQYF
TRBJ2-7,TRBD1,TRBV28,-,TGTGCCAGCAGTTTTGGATGGCACGGGGACAGGTCGTCGGTGGAGCAGTACTTC,CASSFGWHGDRSSVEQYF
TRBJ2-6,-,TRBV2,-,TGTGCCAGCAGTGAAGGGGTAGCGTTCTCTGGGGCCAACGTCCTGACTTTC,CASSEGVAFSGANVLTF